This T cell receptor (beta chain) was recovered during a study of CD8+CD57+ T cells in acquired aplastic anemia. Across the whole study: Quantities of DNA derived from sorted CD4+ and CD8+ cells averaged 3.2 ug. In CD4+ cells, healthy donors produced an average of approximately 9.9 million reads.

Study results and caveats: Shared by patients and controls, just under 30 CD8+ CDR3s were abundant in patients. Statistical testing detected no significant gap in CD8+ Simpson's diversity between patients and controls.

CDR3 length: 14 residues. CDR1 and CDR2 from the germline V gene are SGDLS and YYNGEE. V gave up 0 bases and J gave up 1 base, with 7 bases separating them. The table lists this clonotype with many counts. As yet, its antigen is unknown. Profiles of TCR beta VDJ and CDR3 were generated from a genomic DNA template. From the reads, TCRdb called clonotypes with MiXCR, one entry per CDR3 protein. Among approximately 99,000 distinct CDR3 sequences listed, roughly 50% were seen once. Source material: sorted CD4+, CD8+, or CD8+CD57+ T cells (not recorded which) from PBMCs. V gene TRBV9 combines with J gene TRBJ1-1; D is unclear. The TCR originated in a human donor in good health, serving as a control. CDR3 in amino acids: CASSVGVRNTEAFF. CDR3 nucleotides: TGTGCCAGCAGCGTAGGAGTCAGGAACACTGAAGCTTTCTTT.